The text below deals with one T cell receptor (beta chain). Antigen unknown. The data are from a study of shared clonotypes between healthy human individuals. Points from the study as a whole: Some naive CD4 clonotypes, around 4.9%, turned up in common across a handful of donors. Across subsets, estimated richness was generally greater for naive than for memory populations. Incompleteness in sorted-subset sequencing, despite large depth, was shown by rarefaction. In contrast to clonotypes shared by all four donors, non-shared clonotypes had lower generation probabilities.

V dropped 5 bases and J dropped 1 base, with 6 bases sitting between them. Germline CDR1 MDHEN, CDR2 SYDVKM. There are 13 residues in the CDR3. Only in-frame clones appear in the TCRdb table, and some are missing; sequencing was by immunoSEQ multiplex PCR. In the table there are about 1.1 million clones, 60% to 80% of which are singletons. This TCR derives from a man younger than 35 in good health. Some clones in this sample may be carry-over from other donors' samples. The chain carries TRBV28 and TRBJ1-5; unclear D gene. Material: memory CD4+ T cells from PBMCs. Sample subset: CD45RA-negative fraction. CDR3 bases: TGTGCCAGCAGTACAAGGAGCAATCAGCCCCAGCATTTT. Translation: CASSTRSNQPQHF.